This T cell receptor (beta chain) was obtained from a study of blood T cell repertoires in COVID-19. About the study: The United States, Italy and Spain supplied acute and convalescent COVID-19 samples.

The authors' processing: By means of reference gene primer amplification, nucleated cell counts were estimated. TCRdb's table, derived via immunoSEQ multiplex PCR, lists solely in-frame clones and lacks some. That table supplies the V and J calls and clone size; D and trimming were determined from the DNA. In the table there are around 120,000 clones, around 90% of which are singletons. In Seattle, patients joined the study during active infection and were tracked longitudinally. The CDR3 loop spans 15 amino acids. The V end lost 4 bases, the J end lost 1 base, and 10 bases lay between the germline ends. Germline loops: CDR1 MNHEY, CDR2 SVGAGI.

The sequence was collected from a woman aged 55-70 years with COVID-19, enrolled during active disease. J is TRBJ1-4 and V is TRBV6-5, with D unclear. The sequenced sample was peripheral blood. CDR3 loop: CASSSRYGTNEKLFF. The CDR3 DNA follows: TGTGCCAGCAGTTCCCGTTACGGAACTAATGAAAAACTGTTTTTT.